Below are 28 T cell receptor beta chains sequenced from a single sample in a study of blood T cells in healthy people across ages. Using a J-beta primer mix together with a sample-barcoded 5' primer, a second PCR was run for about 6 to 12 cycles. TCRdb passed the 5' RACE reads through MiXCR, listing each CDR3 protein once. The sample includes around 990,000 distinct CDR3 sequences, about 23% seen only once; the top ten take around 0.75%. This sample also appeared in a second study, on T cells of mothers and their children.

The material sequenced was blood. The receptors shown here come from a girl aged 2 to 10 in good health.

This clonotype has a handful of counts. V and J are TRBV5-1 and TRBJ1-1, with 7 nucleotides matching TRBD1. Per germline, CDR1 SGHRS and CDR2 YFSETQ. CDR3 length: 14 amino acids. V shed 1 base, J shed 6 bases, and the junction held 6 bases outside the gene matches. The chain's CDR3 is CASSLRQGVAEAFF. For the CDR3, the DNA is TGCGCCAGCAGCTTGCGACAGGGAGTGGCTGAAGCTTTCTTT.

This rearrangement joins TRBV27 to TRBJ2-7; no firm D call. The CDR3 contains 13 residues. Germline loops: CDR1 MNHEY, CDR2 SMNVEV (reference sequence). V lost 7 bases and J lost 0, with 10 bases in between. The CDR3 is CASTLGLSYEQYF. DNA of the CDR3: TGTGCCAGCACCCTGGGTCTCTCCTACGAGCAGTACTTC.

V usage is TRBV7-2 and J usage is TRBJ1-5, with D tentatively TRBD1 (6 bases). Between the trimmed V and J ends, which lost 6 bases and 0 bases, there was a span of 12 bases. Germline loops: CDR1 SGHTA, CDR2 FQGNSA. The CDR3 is 15 residues long. The CDR3 region is CTSRQGIYSNQPQHF. CDR3 DNA: TGTACCAGCAGGCAGGGGATTTATAGCAATCAGCCCCAGCATTTT. The entire variable domain, with the rest obtained from reference TRBV7-2 and TRBJ1-5, is as follows: GAGVSQSPSNKVTEKGKDVELRCDPISGHTALYWYRQSLGQGLEFLIYFQGNSAPDKSGLPSDRFSAERTGGSVSTLTIQRTQQEDSAVYLCTSRQGIYSNQPQHFGDGTRLSIL.

This clonotype has just a few counts. V gene TRBV5-1 combines with J gene TRBJ2-7; 7 bases fit TRBD2. The V segment lost 4 bases and the J segment 4 bases; nucleotides outside the gene matches: 11. The CDR3 contains 15 residues. Germline CDR1 is SGHRS and CDR2 is YFSETQ. CDR3 in amino acids: CASSTAGEGRYEQYF. The CDR3 region has the DNA TGCGCCAGCAGCACCGCCGGGGAGGGAAGGTACGAGCAGTACTTC.

This clonotype has a handful of counts. The J gene is TRBJ2-2, the V gene TRBV7-9, with a weak D call TRBD2 (6 bases). Trimming shortened V by 3 bases and J by 6 bases, and 11 bases separated the two germline ends. CDR3 size: 14 residues. Germline V gene data show CDR1 as SEHNR and CDR2 as FQNEAQ (reference sequence). The CDR3 region is CASSFIGTPGELFF. The CDR3 DNA sequence: TGTGCCAGCAGCTTCATCGGGACTCCCGGGGAGCTGTTTTTT.

Comment on this clonotype: Likely a read error: the CDR3 ends without its conserved phenylalanine or tryptophan. It is unclear where the CDR3 begins or ends on the DNA, so no DNA is shown, and the CDR3 is as TCRdb lists it. This chain connects TRBV15 to TRBJ1-2; TRBD1 was called by the table and not checked on the DNA. Germline lookup yields CDR1 LNHNV and CDR2 YYDKDF (reference sequence). The CDR3 is made up of 13 amino acids, end residues included. The CDR3 region is CATSIELTPPLLL.

This chain uses TRBV20-1 with TRBJ2-1; TRBD2 matches 12 bases. Germline values: CDR1 DFQATT, CDR2 SNEGSKA (reference sequence). V gave up 7 bases and J gave up 3 bases; unmatched junction bases: 1. CDR3 length: 13 amino acids. For the CDR3, the DNA is TGCAGTGGGACTAGCGGGAACTACAATGAGCAGTTCTTC. Amino acid sequence: CSGTSGNYNEQFF.

In its sample, this clonotype was seen a few times. The genes are TRBV28 and TRBJ1-1; no firm D call. The germline V gene has CDR1 MDHEN and CDR2 SYDVKM. CDR3 size: 16 residues. Trimming removed 6 bases from V and 0 bases from J, with 17 bases in between. Here the CDR3 DNA reads TGTGCCAGCAGAGTCTCTGGGTACGGGATGAACACTGAAGCTTTCTTT. Protein: CASRVSGYGMNTEAFF.

This clonotype came up many times. V and J are TRBV4-3 and TRBJ2-5; no reliable D call. Trimming took off 4 bases at V and 5 bases at J, with 14 bases between the two ends. CDR3 length: 14 residues. The germline V gene has CDR1 LGHNA and CDR2 YSLEER. CDR3 amino acids: CASSPSGNRETQYF. CDR3 DNA sequence: TGCGCCAGCAGCCCATCCGGCAACCGGGAGACCCAGTACTTC.

The rearrangement uses TRBV28 and TRBJ1-1; D call uncertain. Germline CDR1 and CDR2: MDHEN and SYDVKM. The CDR3 totals 13 residues. V gave up 6 bases and J gave up 4 bases, with 12 bases separating them. CDR3 sequence reads: CASSYPRATEAFF. CDR3 DNA: TGTGCCAGCAGCTATCCACGGGCCACTGAAGCTTTCTTT. The variable domain in full, with the rest retrieved from reference TRBV28 and TRBJ1-1, is DVKVTQSSRYLVKRTGEKVFLECVQDMDHENMFWYRQDPGLGLRLIYFSYDVKMKEKGDIPEGYSVSREKKERFSLILESASTNQTSMYLCASSYPRATEAFFGQGTRLTVV.

CDR3 DNA sequence: TGTGCCAGCAGTTACCGGGGGCAGGACACTGAAGCTTTCTTT. Encoded protein: CASSYRGQDTEAFF. The chain joins TRBV6-5 to TRBJ1-1; TRBD1 might be the D (6 bases). This CDR3 contains 14 residues. V lost 2 bases to trimming and J lost 3 bases, with 10 bases between them. CDR1 MNHEY and CDR2 SVGAGI come from the germline V gene.

There are a few counts of this clonotype. The chain combines TRBV20-1 with TRBJ1-2; D ambiguous. V lost 4 bases and J 8 bases, leaving 11 bases between the germline ends. Germline V lookup: CDR1 DFQATT, CDR2 SNEGSKA (reference sequence). The CDR3 runs to 11 residues. The chain's CDR3 is CSATVAGGYTF. As DNA, the CDR3 is TGCAGTGCTACGGTGGCCGGCGGCTACACCTTC.

This clonotype was seen a single time. The V gene is TRBV7-2, the J gene TRBJ2-1; 11 bases fit TRBD1. The closer fit of TRBJ2-5 to the DNA end suggests the J call may be wrong. The V gene's germline CDR1 is SGHTA and CDR2 FQGNSA. This CDR3 contains 16 residues. CDR3 nucleotides: TGTGCCAGCAGCTTAGGGGACAGGGGGTTTGGGGAGACCCAGTACTTC. It codes for CASSLGDRGFGETQYF.

The rearrangement uses TRBV9 and TRBJ2-2, with TRBD2 matching 10 bases. Germline CDR1 is SGDLS and CDR2 is YYNGEE. With V trimmed by 4 bases and J by 6 bases, 9 bases remained unmatched. This CDR3 has 16 residues. CDR3 protein: CASSTPLAGDSGELFF. The CDR3 DNA reads as TGTGCCAGCAGCACGCCGCTAGCGGGGGATTCCGGGGAGCTGTTTTTT.

The chain recombines TRBV29-1 with TRBJ1-1, with TRBD1 as a possible D gene (5 bases). CDR1 is SQVTM, CDR2 ANQGSEA, per germline. Deletions cut 6 bases from V and 6 bases from J, with 20 bases between. The CDR3 length is 14 residues. The CDR3 DNA reads TGCAGCGTGGGGCCAGGGTTGAAGGAGGCTGAAGCTTTCTTT. Protein: CSVGPGLKEAEAFF.

This clonotype was recorded only once. The V and J genes are TRBV20-1 and TRBJ2-7; D not certain. Germline CDR1 DFQATT, CDR2 SNEGSKA (reference sequence). V dropped 0 bases and J dropped 5 bases, with 14 bases sitting between them. This CDR3 region has 14 residues. CDR3 DNA: TGCAGTGCTAGAGATACAGAGTTTCCTGACGAGCAGTACTTC. It specifies CSARDTEFPDEQYF.

This clonotype occurred a few times. V and J are TRBV24-1 and TRBJ2-5; 13 bases are shared with TRBD2. V lost 3 bases to trimming and J lost 5 bases; unmatched junction nucleotides: 8. Per the germline V gene, CDR1 is KGHDR and CDR2 is SFDVKD. This CDR3 contains 17 residues. The CDR3 loop reads CATSDGGLAGDWETQYF. In DNA form, the CDR3 reads TGTGCCACCAGTGATGGCGGACTAGCGGGAGATTGGGAGACCCAGTACTTC.

V and J are TRBV11-1 and TRBJ2-3, with D perhaps given as TRBD1 or TRBD2 (6 bases each). This CDR3 spans 16 amino acids. Germline CDR1 SGHAT, CDR2 FQDESV (reference sequence). The V and J ends lost 0 bases and 2 bases respectively, with 12 bases between them. The CDR3 here is CASSLAGGPLTDTQYF. CDR3 in DNA: TGTGCCAGCAGCTTAGCGGGGGGCCCACTCACAGATACGCAGTATTTT.

The chain combines TRBV7-2 with TRBJ2-3; 7 positions match TRBD2. The CDR3 totals 14 residues. The trim removed 2 bases at V and 5 bases at J, leaving 4 bases unmatched. Germline V CDR1 and CDR2: SGHTA, FQGNSA. DNA of the CDR3: TGTGCCAGCAGCTTATCGTCTAGCGGAGATACGCAGTATTTT. Amino acids: CASSLSSSGDTQYF.

The chain has TRBV3-1 and TRBJ2-5, with D possibly being TRBD1 (6 bases). Trimming pared 2 bases from V and 4 bases from J, leaving 14 bases between. Looked up from germline, CDR1 is LGHDT and CDR2 is YNNKEL (reference sequence). CDR3 length equals 15 residues. The CDR3 DNA reads as TGTGCCAGCAGCCAACAGGGGCGGGTCGGAGAGACCCAGTACTTC. This translates into CASSQQGRVGETQYF.

This clonotype was counted only a few times. The chain uses TRBV15 and TRBJ1-5; tentatively, D is TRBD1 (5 bases). V gave up 0 bases and J gave up 4 bases, with 10 bases separating them. There are 15 residues in the CDR3. The germline CDR1 and CDR2 sequences are LNHNV and YYDKDF (reference sequence). CDR3 sequence (DNA): TGTGCCACCAGCAGAGATCCCAGGGTTAATCAGCCCCAGCATTTT. Translated, it gives CATSRDPRVNQPQHF.

This clonotype occurred a few times. The chain employs TRBV12-3 or TRBV12-4 and TRBJ1-2; 9 bases are shared with TRBD1. J lost 6 bases, V lost 6 bases, and 5 bases had no gene match. This CDR3 is 13 amino acids long. Written as DNA, the CDR3 is TGTGCCAGCAGCCAGACAGGGGGGGATGGCTACACCTTC. Its protein is CASSQTGGDGYTF.

The V gene is TRBV29-1, the J gene TRBJ1-4; D uncertain. The germline V gene has CDR1 SQVTM and CDR2 ANQGSEA. This CDR3 has 13 residues. The V end was cut by 4 bases, the J end by 5 bases, with 11 bases between. CDR3 nucleotides: TGCAGCGTTGGGTCAAGATTGAATGAAAAACTGTTTTTT. It is translated as CSVGSRLNEKLFF. The full variable domain, in which reference TRBV29-1 and TRBJ1-4 provide the parts outside the CDR3, is SAVISQKPSRDICQRGTSLTIQCQVDSQVTMMFWYRQQPGQSLTLIATANQGSEATYESGFVIDKFPISRPNLTFSTLTVSNMSPEDSSIYLCSVGSRLNEKLFFGSGTQLSVL.

This sequence joins TRBV18 and TRBJ2-3; TRBD2 might be the D (5 bases). This CDR3 spans 14 amino acids. Per germline, CDR1 KGHSH and CDR2 LQKENI. V gave up 2 bases and J gave up 2 bases, with 8 bases separating them. DNA for the CDR3: TGTGCCAGCTCACCAGAGCGGACCACAGATACGCAGTATTTT. Encoded protein: CASSPERTTDTQYF.

Only a few counts were recorded for this clonotype. This chain joins TRBV7-9 and TRBJ2-5; D gene uncertain. Looked up from germline, CDR1 is SEHNR and CDR2 is FQNEAQ (reference sequence). Trimming pared 1 base from V and 3 bases from J, leaving 6 bases between. This CDR3 spans 13 amino acids. CDR3 protein: CASSLGNEETQYF. CDR3 DNA: TGTGCCAGCAGCTTAGGGAATGAAGAGACCCAGTACTTC. Filled out from reference TRBV7-9 and TRBJ2-5, the complete variable domain reads DTGVSQNPRHKITKRGQNVTFRCDPISEHNRLYWYRQTLGQGPEFLTYFQNEAQLEKSRLLSDRFSAERPKGSFSTLEIQRTEQGDSAMYLCASSLGNEETQYFGPGTRLLVL.

This clonotype was counted only a few times. The chain has TRBV12-3 or TRBV12-4 and TRBJ1-2; D not certain. The V end lost 7 bases, the J end lost 0 bases, and 12 bases lay between the germline ends. The CDR3 loop spans 14 amino acids. CDR3 bases: TGTGCCAGCAATTTTGACGGAGCTAACTATGGCTACACCTTC. This sequence encodes CASNFDGANYGYTF.

The CDR3 DNA sequence: TGTGCCAGCACAGTAGACAGGGGGCACGAAAAACTGTTTTTT. Protein: CASTVDRGHEKLFF. The V call is TRBV6-1, the J call TRBJ1-4, with TRBD1 identical over 10 bases. V shed 7 bases, J shed 8 bases, and the junction held 7 bases outside the gene matches. CDR1 is MNHNS and CDR2 is SASEGT in the germline V gene. The CDR3 is 14 residues long.

This clonotype was detected only a few times. The DNA of the CDR3 is TGTGCCAGCATGAACCCGGACAGGGTCGGCACTGAAGCTTTCTTT. Translation: CASMNPDRVGTEAFF. The chain combines TRBV2 with TRBJ1-1, with TRBD1 identical over 8 bases. Germline assignment: CDR1 SNHLY and CDR2 FYNNEI. This CDR3 contains 15 residues. V shed 7 bases and J 4 bases; nucleotides not matched to a gene: 11.